The T cell receptor beta chain described here comes from a study of cytomegalovirus exposure and HLA in healthy donors. This PCR relied on a set of 60 Vbeta primers and 13 Jbeta primers. Produced via immunoSEQ multiplex PCR; TCRdb's table is partial and in-frame only. The repertoire holds over 130,000 clones, more than 60% seen once, with about 1.7% in the top ten. This receptor was taken from a male donor in good health and CMV-seronegative. The sequencing input was PBMCs.

The CDR3 region is CASSLRTPDTQYF. The CDR3 DNA is TGTGCCAGCAGCTTAAGGACACCAGATACGCAGTATTTT. The chain couples TRBV7-2 to TRBJ2-3; D is possibly TRBD1 (5 bases). V lost 2 bases to trimming and J lost 4 bases, with 7 bases between them. The CDR3 is 13 amino acids. Looked up from germline, CDR1 is SGHTA and CDR2 is FQGNSA.